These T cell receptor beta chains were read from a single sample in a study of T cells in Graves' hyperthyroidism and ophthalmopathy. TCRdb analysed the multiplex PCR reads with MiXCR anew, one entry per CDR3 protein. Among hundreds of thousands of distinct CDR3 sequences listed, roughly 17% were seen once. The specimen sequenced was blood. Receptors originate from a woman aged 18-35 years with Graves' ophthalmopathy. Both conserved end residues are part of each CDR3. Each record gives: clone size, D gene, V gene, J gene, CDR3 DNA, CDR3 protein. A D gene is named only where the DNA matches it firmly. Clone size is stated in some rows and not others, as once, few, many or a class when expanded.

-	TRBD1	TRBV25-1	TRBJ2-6	TGTGCCAGCAGTGATCGGGACAGCTCTGGGGCCAACGTCCTGACTTTC	CASSDRDSSGANVLTF
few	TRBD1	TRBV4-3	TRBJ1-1	TGCGCCAGCAGCCAAGTGAGGGGGCCTACTGAAGCTTTCTTT	CASSQVRGPTEAFF
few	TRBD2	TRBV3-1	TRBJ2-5	TGTGCCAGCAGCCAAAGGACTAGCGGGACTAACCAAGAGACCCAGTACTTC	CASSQRTSGTNQETQYF
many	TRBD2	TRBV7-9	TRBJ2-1	TGTGCCAGCAGCGAAACGGGACTAGCGGGATCCCAGTTCTTC	CASSETGLAGSQFF
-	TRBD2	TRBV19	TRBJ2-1	TGTGCCAGTAGTATAGGACTAGCGGGAGGTACTGAGCAGTTCTTC	CASSIGLAGGTEQFF
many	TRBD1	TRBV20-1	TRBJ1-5	TGCAGTGCCAATAAATTAAACAGGGGATGGGGTCAGCCCCAGCATTTT	CSANKLNRGWGQPQHF
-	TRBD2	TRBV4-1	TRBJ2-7	TGCGCCAGCAGCCAAGAGGCGGGAGTCTCCGCCTACGAGCAGTACTTC	CASSQEAGVSAYEQYF
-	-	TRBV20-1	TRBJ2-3	TGCAGTGCCGAGGGGGGGGCAGGCACAGATACGCAGTACTTT	CSAEGGAGTDTQYF
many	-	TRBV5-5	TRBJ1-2	TGTGCCAGCAGCTTGGCTGGGCTATCGGATAGTAGTGGCTACACCTTC	CASSLAGLSDSSGYTF
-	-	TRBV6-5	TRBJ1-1	TGTGCCAGCAGTTACGGTACAGGGCGGGATAACACTGAAGCTTTCTTT	CASSYGTGRDNTEAFF
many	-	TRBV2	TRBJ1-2	TGTGCCAGCAGTGAGGTCCAGAGTAACTATGGCTACACCTTC	CASSEVQSNYGYTF
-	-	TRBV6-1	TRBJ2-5	TGTGCCAGCGCAGTAGCGGAACTCCAAGAGACCCAGTACTTC	CASAVAELQETQYF
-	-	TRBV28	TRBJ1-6	TGTGCCAGCAGTTCGACAGGTTCACCCCTCCACTTT	CASSSTGSPLHF
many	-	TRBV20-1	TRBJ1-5	TGCAGTGCTAGAGCCCGGAGGACAGCCAATCAGCCCCAGCATTTT	CSARARRTANQPQHF
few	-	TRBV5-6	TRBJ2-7	TGTGCCAGCACCTTCAAGAGGGCTTTGGAGGGGGAGCAGTACTTC	CASTFKRALEGEQYF
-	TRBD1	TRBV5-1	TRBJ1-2	TGCGCCAGCAGTTTGGGGCTCGACAGGGGTGAGGACTATGGCTACACCTTC	CASSLGLDRGEDYGYTF
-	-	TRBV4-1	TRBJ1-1	TGCGCCAGCAGCCAAATACAGGTTACAGAAGCTTTCTTT	CASSQIQVTEAFF
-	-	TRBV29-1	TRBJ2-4	TGCAGCGTTGTGTGGAACCACAGGGCCCAAAACATTCAGTACTTC	CSVVWNHRAQNIQYF
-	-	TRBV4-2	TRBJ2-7	TGTGCCAGCAGCCAAGTACGGGAGAACTCCTACGAGCAGTACTTC	CASSQVRENSYEQYF
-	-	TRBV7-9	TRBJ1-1	TGTGCCAGCAGCTCTAGCCACGACGCTGAAGCTTTCTTT	CASSSSHDAEAFF
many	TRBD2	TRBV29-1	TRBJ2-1	TGCAGCGTGGAGGGACTAGCGGGAGGGAATGAGCAGTTCTTC	CSVEGLAGGNEQFF
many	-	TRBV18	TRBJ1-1	TGTGCCAGCTCACTCCCGACAGGAGAGAACACTGAAGCTTTCTTT	CASSLPTGENTEAFF
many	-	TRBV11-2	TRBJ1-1	TGTGCCAGCAGCTTATCTTGGGAGGGGGGGAACACTGAAGCTTTCTTT	CASSLSWEGGNTEAFF
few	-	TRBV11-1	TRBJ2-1	TGCGCCAGCAGCTTGGCGGCAAGGGGCAATGAGCAGTTCTTC	CASSLAARGNEQFF
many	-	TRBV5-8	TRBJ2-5	TGTGCCAGCAGCTCGGGACTTCAAGAGACCCAGTACTTC	CASSSGLQETQYF
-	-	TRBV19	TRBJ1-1	TGTGCCAGTAGTCCGGCGAACAGGGAAGCTTTCTTT	CASSPANREAFF
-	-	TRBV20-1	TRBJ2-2	TGCAGTGCGGCGCGCAGGGGGGGCACCGGGGAGCTGTTTTTT	CSAARRGGTGELFF
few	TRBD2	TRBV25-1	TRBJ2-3	TGTGCCAGCAGTGGTTTTTTGGCTAGCGGGAGTGGTACGCAGTATTTT	CASSGFLASGSGTQYF
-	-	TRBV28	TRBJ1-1	TGTGCCAGCAGTTTCGGCTGGCGGTCGGCTTTCTTT	CASSFGWRSAFF
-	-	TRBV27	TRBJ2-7	TGTGCCAGCAGGACAGAACTAGCGTTGAGGGGGGAGCAGTACTTC	CASRTELALRGEQYF
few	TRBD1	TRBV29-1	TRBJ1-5	TGCAGCGTTGGGGACAGGGGCAATCAGCCCCAGCATTTT	CSVGDRGNQPQHF
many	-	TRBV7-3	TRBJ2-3	TGTGCCAGCAGCTTAATTCCGGGAGCCACAGATACGCAGTATTTT	CASSLIPGATDTQYF
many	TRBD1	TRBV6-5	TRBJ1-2	TGTGCCAGCAGTTACGGGACAGCGTACTATGGCTACACCTTC	CASSYGTAYYGYTF
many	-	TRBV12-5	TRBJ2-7	TGTGCTAGTGGTTTGGTCCCGGGTTCCGAGCAGTACTTC	CASGLVPGSEQYF
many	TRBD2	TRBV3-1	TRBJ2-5	TGTGCCAGCAGCCCCCGACTAGCACTTCAAGAGACCCAGTACTTC	CASSPRLALQETQYF
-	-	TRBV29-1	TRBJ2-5	TGCAGCGTTGGTCAAGCGGACCAAGAGACCCAGTACTTC	CSVGQADQETQYF
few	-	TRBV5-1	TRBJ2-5	TGCGCCAGCAGCCCGTACAGAGAGACCCAGTACTTC	CASSPYRETQYF
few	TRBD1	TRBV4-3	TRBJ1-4	TGCGCCAGCAGCCAGGAGGGACAGGGCGGTGAAAAACTGTTTTTT	CASSQEGQGGEKLFF
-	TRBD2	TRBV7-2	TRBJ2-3	TGTGCCAGCAGTTGGGGACTAGCGGGCACAGATACGCAGTATTTT	CASSWGLAGTDTQYF
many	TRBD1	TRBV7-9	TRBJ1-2	TGTGCCAGCAGCGGACGGACAGGGGGCCCCCATGGCTACACCTTC	CASSGRTGGPHGYTF
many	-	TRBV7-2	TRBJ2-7	TGTGCCAGCGGATCAGACGGGTACGAGCAGTACTTC	CASGSDGYEQYF
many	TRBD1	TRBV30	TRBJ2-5	TGTGCCTGGAGTGAAGGGCGACAGGGGGAAGAGACCCAGTACTTC	CAWSEGRQGEETQYF
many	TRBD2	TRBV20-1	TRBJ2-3	TGCAGTGCTAGATCCGGGAGGGCGGCAGATACGCAGTATTTT	CSARSGRAADTQYF